This TCR beta chain comes out of a study of regulatory T cells in long-lasting Graves disease. Study-wide points: Less diverse TCR repertoires were seen in persistent Graves' patients than in newly diagnosed ones. Segments TRBV28, TRBJ1-2 and TRBJ2-5 showed preferential usage in persistent disease. Persistent patients had a count of shared public clonotypes (about 2,700) that exceeded that of new patients (about 930).

Investigators prepared the TCR beta libraries by applying iRepertoire HTBI primers and Arm-PCR of CDR3 regions. TCRdb re-derived calls from the multiplex PCR reads in MiXCR, one entry per CDR3 protein. Of 250,000 to 400,000 distinct CDR3 sequences in the sample, about 20% were seen once. Germline-derived CDR1 and CDR2 are MNHNS and SASEGT. This CDR3 is 15 amino acids long. Trimming stripped 4 bases from V and 0 bases from J, with 10 bases between. This clonotype was counted many times. Its antigen is unidentified. Time point meaning: newly diagnosed GD, antithyroid drugs for less than 3 months. Generation of the TCR library employed RNA extracted from PBMCs. Roughly 8.2-milliliter peripheral blood samples went into EDTA tubes.

The receptor's source is a female donor with Graves disease. The chain recombines TRBV6-1 with TRBJ1-3; D unresolved. The source material was peripheral blood mononuclear cells (PBMCs), sampled at new diagnosis, from a patient treated with antithyroid drugs. The CDR3 DNA reads TGTGCCAGCAGTGGGAGGGCTGACTCTGGAAACACCATATATTTT. This sequence encodes CASSGRADSGNTIYF.